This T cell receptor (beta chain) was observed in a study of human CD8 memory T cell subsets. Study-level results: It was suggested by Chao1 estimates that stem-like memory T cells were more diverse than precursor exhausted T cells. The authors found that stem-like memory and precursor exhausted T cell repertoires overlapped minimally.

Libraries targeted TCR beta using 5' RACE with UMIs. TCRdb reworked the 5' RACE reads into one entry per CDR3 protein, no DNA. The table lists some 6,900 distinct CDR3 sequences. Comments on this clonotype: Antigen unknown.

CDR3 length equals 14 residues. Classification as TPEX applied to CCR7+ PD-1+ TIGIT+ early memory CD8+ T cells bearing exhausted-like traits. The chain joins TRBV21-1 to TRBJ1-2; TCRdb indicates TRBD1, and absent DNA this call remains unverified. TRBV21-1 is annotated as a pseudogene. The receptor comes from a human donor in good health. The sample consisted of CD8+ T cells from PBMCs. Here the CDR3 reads CASSKVNSGVGYTF.